The 25 T cell receptor beta chains given below trace back to one sample, sequenced in a study of blood T cells in healthy people across ages. Combining a sample-barcoded 5' primer with a J-beta primer mix, a second PCR ran for roughly 6 to 11 cycles. TCRdb passed the 5' RACE reads through MiXCR, listing each CDR3 protein once. Seen here are approximately 1,000,000 distinct CDR3 sequences, around 43% observed once, and the top ten hold over 15%. Sequences were obtained from blood. The receptors come from a woman aged 55-69 years in good health.

This clonotype has only a few counts. This chain connects TRBV2 to TRBJ2-5, with 9 bases identical to TRBD1. Germline values: CDR1 SNHLY, CDR2 FYNNEI. V trimming: 1 base; J trimming: 13 bases; junction bases outside the gene matches: 4. The CDR3 is 12 residues long. The CDR3 DNA reads TGTGCCAGCAGTGAAGACCCGGGACAGGGGTACTTC. This translates into CASSEDPGQGYF.

This clonotype was counted a single time. The rearrangement joins TRBV7-9 to TRBJ1-4; tentative D call: TRBD1 (5 bases). Germline lookup yields CDR1 SEHNR and CDR2 FQNEAQ (reference sequence). Deletions cut 1 base from V and 5 bases from J, with 17 bases between. The CDR3 is 17 residues long. CDR3 nucleotides: TGTGCCAGCAGCTTAGTAGGGGTGGCAGCACCGAATGAAAAACTGTTTTTT. Its translation is CASSLVGVAAPNEKLFF.

The sample holds a few counts of this clonotype. The J gene is TRBJ2-7, the V gene TRBV15; D might be TRBD2 (6 bases). Trimming pared 5 bases from V and 0 bases from J, leaving 11 bases between. CDR3 length: 14 amino acids. Germline V gene sequence: CDR1 LNHNV, CDR2 YYDKDF (reference sequence). CDR3 sequence: CATSGDLSSYEQYF. CDR3 DNA sequence: TGTGCCACCAGCGGGGACTTGAGCTCCTACGAGCAGTACTTC.

The sample holds a few counts of this clonotype. The V and J genes are TRBV6-5 and TRBJ2-5; D might be TRBD1 (6 bases). Near its end, the DNA agrees better with TRBJ2-7, so the J call may be wrong. The length of the CDR3 is 18 residues. From germline, CDR1 is MNHEY and CDR2 SVGAGI. CDR3 bases: TGTGCCAGCAGTTCCCACAGGGACCCGTCTCGAGGTGGCGACGAGCAGTACTTC. Protein: CASSSHRDPSRGGDEQYF.

CDR3 sequence reads: CASSVGASGRTNEQFF. The CDR3 DNA is TGTGCCAGCAGCGTAGGCGCTAGCGGGAGGACAAATGAGCAGTTCTTC. The chain employs TRBV9 and TRBJ2-1; 11 bases are a match to TRBD2. This CDR3 is 16 amino acids long. V gave up 0 bases and J gave up 7 bases; unmatched junction bases: 6. CDR1 is SGDLS and CDR2 is YYNGEE in the germline V gene.

This sequence joins TRBV2 and TRBJ2-7; tentatively, D is TRBD2 (5 bases). The DNA end favors TRBJ2-5, so the J call may be wrong. Germline CDR1 reads SNHLY; CDR2 reads FYNNEI. This CDR3 is 15 amino acids long. CDR3 protein: CASSEMVSSSGTQYF. DNA of the CDR3: TGTGCCAGCAGTGAAATGGTGTCTAGCAGTGGGACCCAGTACTTC.

This clonotype showed up just a few times. The V call is TRBV12-3 or TRBV12-4, the J call TRBJ1-5; 7 positions agree with TRBD1. The CDR3 sequence is 15 residues long. The V segment lost 4 bases and the J segment 3 bases; nucleotides outside the gene matches: 6. CDR3 coding DNA: TGTGCCAGCAGTTCAAGCAGGGGGTTCAATCAGCCCCAGCATTTT. Its protein product is CASSSSRGFNQPQHF.

This clonotype was counted between two and nine times. The chain is built from TRBV24-1 and TRBJ2-6; a weak D match, TRBD1 (6 bases). This CDR3 is 15 amino acids long. The V end was cut by 3 bases, the J end by 6 bases, with 11 bases between. In germline, CDR1 is KGHDR, CDR2 SFDVKD. CDR3 DNA: TGTGCCACCAGTGATACAGGGTCCGAGGCCAACGTCCTGACTTTC. Protein sequence: CATSDTGSEANVLTF.

This clonotype showed up many times. A read error may explain this, as a much larger clone is one base away. This chain links TRBV12-3 or TRBV12-4 with TRBJ2-5; no clear D. V lost 2 bases and J 6 bases, leaving 4 bases between the germline ends. The CDR3 is 11 amino acids. The CDR3 protein is CASSLKKTQYF. Written as DNA, the CDR3 is TGTGCCAGCAGTTTAAAGAAGACCCAGTACTTC.

A word on this clonotype: A read error may account for a junction end that differs from germline. The chain carries TRBV10-3 and TRBJ2-5; 8 bases line up with TRBD1. CDR1 is ENHRY and CDR2 is SYGVKD in the germline V gene. There are 15 residues in the CDR3. The DNA of the CDR3 is TGTGCCGTCAGTGAGCCCCGGACAGGGCAAGAGACCCAGTACTTC. Protein sequence: CAVSEPRTGQETQYF.

There are many counts of this clonotype. This chain joins TRBV15 and TRBJ2-5; D remains ambiguous. Germline CDR1 and CDR2: LNHNV and YYDKDF (reference sequence). CDR3 length: 17 amino acids. V gave up 0 bases and J gave up 5 bases, with 19 bases separating them. As DNA, the CDR3 is TGTGCCACCAGCAGAGATCTGGCTAGTGGGGTAGGGGAGACCCAGTACTTC. It is translated as CATSRDLASGVGETQYF.

This sequence joins TRBV7-2 and TRBJ2-5, with D hard to call. The germline gives CDR1 SGHTA, CDR2 FQGNSA. The germline V and J ends were trimmed by 1 base and 5 bases, with 11 bases remaining between them. The CDR3 contains 14 residues. Written as DNA, the CDR3 is TGTGCCAGCAGCTTAGGCTTCGGTTTGGAGACCCAGTACTTC. Its translation: CASSLGFGLETQYF.

The CDR3, as DNA: TGTGCCAGCAGCAAGTTAGCGGGAAGAACCGGGGAGCTGTTTTTT. Protein: CASSKLAGRTGELFF. V and J are TRBV7-9 and TRBJ2-2; TRBD2 aligns across 8 bases. V trimming: 5 bases; J trimming: 5 bases; junction bases outside the gene matches: 7. The V gene's germline CDR1 is SEHNR and CDR2 FQNEAQ (reference sequence). This CDR3 has 15 amino acids.

The V gene is TRBV27, the J gene TRBJ1-6, with 7 bases aligning to TRBD1. This CDR3 spans 14 amino acids. Germline V lookup: CDR1 MNHEY, CDR2 SMNVEV (reference sequence). With 6 bases clipped from V and 10 bases from J, the junction kept 9 bases outside the gene matches. Here the CDR3 DNA reads TGTGCCAGCAGCCCCGGGACAGCGGCATCACCCCTCCACTTT. Encoded protein: CASSPGTAASPLHF.

Only a few counts were recorded for this clonotype. CDR3 region: CASSPQDRGGSPLHF. CDR3 DNA sequence: TGTGCCAGCAGTCCCCAGGACAGGGGAGGTTCACCCCTCCACTTT. V is TRBV27 and J is TRBJ1-6; 9 positions match TRBD1. The V and J ends lost 5 bases and 9 bases, in that order; junction bases with no gene match: 8. The germline CDR1 and CDR2 sequences are MNHEY and SMNVEV (reference sequence). The CDR3 loop spans 15 amino acids.

This chain uses TRBV9 with TRBJ2-3; no reliable D call. This CDR3 region has 14 residues. Germline V gene data show CDR1 as SGDLS and CDR2 as YYNGEE. V lost 4 bases, J lost 7 bases, and 16 bases lay in between. CDR3 residues: CASSSSRVEYTQYF. In nucleotides, the CDR3 is TGTGCCAGCAGCTCAAGTAGAGTCGAGTATACGCAGTATTTT.

This clonotype was recorded at least ten times. This CDR3 reads CSAREASYEQYF. CDR3 DNA sequence: TGCAGTGCCCGCGAAGCCTCCTACGAGCAGTACTTC. The chain has TRBV20-1 and TRBJ2-7; D is unclear. Germline assignment: CDR1 DFQATT and CDR2 SNEGSKA (reference sequence). CDR3 length equals 12 residues. V was trimmed by 6 bases and J by 0 bases, leaving 9 bases between them.

V and J are TRBV10-3 and TRBJ2-1; maybe TRBD2 (5 bases). The CDR3 runs 14 residues. In germline, CDR1 is ENHRY, CDR2 SYGVKD. The germline V and J ends were trimmed by 4 bases and 2 bases, with 9 bases remaining between them. The CDR3: CAISAKTTYNEQFF. DNA of the CDR3: TGTGCCATCAGTGCTAAGACTACCTACAATGAGCAGTTCTTC.

The table lists this clonotype with a few counts. The rearrangement uses TRBV10-3 and TRBJ2-2; 7 bases are shared with TRBD2. The CDR3 has 14 amino acids. The germline V gene encodes CDR1 ENHRY and CDR2 SYGVKD. V shed 7 bases, J shed 4 bases, and the junction held 6 bases outside the gene matches. The CDR3 coding sequence is TGTGCCATCATGCCACTAGCGTCCACCGGGGAGCTGTTTTTT. Residues: CAIMPLASTGELFF.

This clonotype has only a few counts. The chain is built from TRBV7-9 and TRBJ2-7; a possible D gene is TRBD2 (5 bases). Germline loops: CDR1 SEHNR, CDR2 FQNEAQ (reference sequence). V was clipped by 6 bases and J by 0 bases, with 15 bases between them. The CDR3 is 15 residues long. The CDR3 here is CASRGMEESSYEQYF. The CDR3 DNA reads TGTGCCAGCAGGGGGATGGAGGAGAGCTCCTACGAGCAGTACTTC.

This clonotype was seen a few times. The genes are TRBV11-2 and TRBJ2-7; 7 bases match TRBD2. Looked up from germline, CDR1 is SGHAT and CDR2 is FQNNGV. CDR3 length: 15 amino acids. The V and J ends lost 5 bases and 2 bases, in that order; junction bases with no gene match: 9. The CDR3 nucleotides are TGTGCCAGCAGCCGCGGCTCGGGGGGAACCTACGAGCAGTACTTC. It is translated as CASSRGSGGTYEQYF.

The chain joins TRBV20-1 to TRBJ2-7; 7 bases fit TRBD2. The ends lost 0 bases at V and 0 bases at J; junction bases unmatched: 5. Germline V gene lookup returns CDR1 DFQATT and CDR2 SNEGSKA (reference sequence). This CDR3 is 15 amino acids long. CDR3 coding DNA: TGCAGTGCTAGAGATTTCGCTAGCGGCTCCTACGAGCAGTACTTC. This gives the protein CSARDFASGSYEQYF.

This chain links TRBV27 with TRBJ2-7; D possibly corresponds to TRBD2 (6 bases). The last part of the DNA fits TRBJ2-5 better; the J call may be wrong. Per germline, CDR1 MNHEY and CDR2 SMNVEV (reference sequence). CDR3 size: 14 residues. CDR3 sequence (DNA): TGTGCCAGCAGTCTCGCGCTGGGGGGACAGACCCAGTACTTC. Residues: CASSLALGGQTQYF.

A few counts support this clonotype. For the CDR3, the DNA is TGTGCCATCAGTGGGTTGGGAACAGGCACTGGGGCCAACGTCCTGACTTTC. Translated, it gives CAISGLGTGTGANVLTF. The chain recombines TRBV10-3 with TRBJ2-6; TRBD1 might be the D (5 bases). The ends were cut back, 4 bases at V and 2 bases at J, with 15 bases in the middle. CDR3 length: 17 amino acids. The germline V gene encodes CDR1 ENHRY and CDR2 SYGVKD.

The gene calls are TRBV14 and TRBJ1-4; 8 bases agree with TRBD1. The CDR3 length is 14 residues. V was pared by 2 bases and J by 7 bases, with 3 bases of the junction left unmatched. Germline V CDR1 and CDR2: SGHDN, FVKESK. The CDR3, as DNA: TGTGCCAGCAGCCAATCCGGGACAGGTGAAAAACTGTTTTTT. Translating it yields CASSQSGTGEKLFF.